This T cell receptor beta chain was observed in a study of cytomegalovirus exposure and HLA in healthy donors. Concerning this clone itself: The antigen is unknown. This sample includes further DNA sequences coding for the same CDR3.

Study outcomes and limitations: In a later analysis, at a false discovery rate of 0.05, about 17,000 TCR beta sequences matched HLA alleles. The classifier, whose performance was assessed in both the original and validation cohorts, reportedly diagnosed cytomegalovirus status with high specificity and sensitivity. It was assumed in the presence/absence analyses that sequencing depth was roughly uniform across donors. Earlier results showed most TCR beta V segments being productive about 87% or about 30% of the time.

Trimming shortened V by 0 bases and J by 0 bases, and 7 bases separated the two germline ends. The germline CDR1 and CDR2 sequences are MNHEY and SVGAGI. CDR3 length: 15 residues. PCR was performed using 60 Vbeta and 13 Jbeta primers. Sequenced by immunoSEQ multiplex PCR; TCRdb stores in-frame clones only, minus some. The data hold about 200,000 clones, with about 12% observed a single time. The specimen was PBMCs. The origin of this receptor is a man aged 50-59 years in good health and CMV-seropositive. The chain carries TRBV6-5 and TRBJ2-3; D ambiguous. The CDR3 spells CASSYSGPSTDTQYF. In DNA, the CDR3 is TGTGCCAGCAGTTACTCGGGCCCAAGCACAGATACGCAGTATTTT.